These 3 T cell receptor beta chains originate from one sample sequenced in a study of post-analysis software for immune sequencing data. Their specific antigens are unknown. Prepared libraries of TCR beta cDNA carried unique molecular identifiers. TCRdb independently ran MiXCR on the PCR reads; one entry per CDR3 protein. The sample has approximately 440,000 distinct CDR3 sequences, nearly 45% seen once. Findings and caveats of the study: Patients used about 5 TRBV segments, including TRBV5-6, TRBV5-1 and TRBV20-1, more often than controls.

The source material was blood. These receptors originate from a girl between 10 and 17 years old with multiple sclerosis.

This chain's CDR3 is CASSARGEGETQYF. Here the CDR3 DNA reads TGCGCCAGCAGCGCCAGGGGAGAGGGGGAGACCCAGTACTTC. The V gene is TRBV5-1, the J gene TRBJ2-5, with a possible D match to TRBD1 (6 bases). Trimming took 4 bases from V and 5 from J, leaving 15 bases between them. This CDR3 is built from 14 residues. Germline V gene lookup returns CDR1 SGHRS and CDR2 YFSETQ. The complete variable domain, with remaining parts taken from reference TRBV5-1 and TRBJ2-5, reads KAGVTQTPRYLIKTRGQQVTLSCSPISGHRSVSWYQQTPGQGLQFLFEYFSETQRNKGNFPGRFSGRQFSNSRSEMNVSTLELGDSALYLCASSARGEGETQYFGPGTRLLVL.

The rearrangement links TRBV11-2 to TRBJ2-1; 7 bases fit TRBD2. The CDR3 spans 13 residues. The V gene end was trimmed by 8 bases and the J gene end by 8 bases; junction bases not matched to a gene: 9. Germline-derived CDR1 and CDR2 are SGHAT and FQNNGV. The CDR3 DNA sequence: TGTGCCAGCCGTCGTCAGGGAGGGGATGAGCAGTTCTTC. Encoded protein: CASRRQGGDEQFF.

V is TRBV5-1 and J is TRBJ2-2; D is unclear. The CDR3 covers 18 residues. Germline CDR1 and CDR2: SGHRS and YFSETQ. V lost 0 bases, J lost 2 bases, and 17 bases lay in between. CDR3 residues: CASSLDAIMGPNTGELFF. The CDR3 DNA is TGCGCCAGCAGCTTGGATGCGATCATGGGCCCCAACACCGGGGAGCTGTTTTTT.